The present T cell receptor (beta chain) was sequenced within a study of OX40 agonist ivuxolimab in advanced cancers. On the study more broadly: Every 2 weeks, ivuxolimab was infused into the patients intravenously at between 0.01 and 10 mg/kg. Previous treatment with anti-PD-1, anti-PD-L1 or anti-CTLA-4 therapy was allowed; 40% had received some.

This clone was seen just once. Germline V gene sequence: CDR1 MDHEN, CDR2 SYDVKM. CDR3 length equals 15 residues. The V segment lost 6 bases and the J segment 1 base; nucleotides outside the gene matches: 6. Generated by immunoSEQ multiplex PCR, the TCRdb table keeps only in-frame clones and is missing some. In the table there are over 90,000 clones, roughly 94% of which are singletons. The clonotype was recovered from an adult with an advanced solid tumor such as melanoma, head and neck, liver or kidney cancer. The V call is TRBV28, the J call TRBJ1-1, with 9 bases that match TRBD1. The sequencing used CD4+ or CD8+ T cells sorted from blood, collected in a trial of the OX40 agonist ivuxolimab. Written as DNA, the CDR3 is TGTGCCAGCAGCAGCGGACAGGGGTGGAACACTGAAGCTTTCTTT. Translated: CASSSGQGWNTEAFF.